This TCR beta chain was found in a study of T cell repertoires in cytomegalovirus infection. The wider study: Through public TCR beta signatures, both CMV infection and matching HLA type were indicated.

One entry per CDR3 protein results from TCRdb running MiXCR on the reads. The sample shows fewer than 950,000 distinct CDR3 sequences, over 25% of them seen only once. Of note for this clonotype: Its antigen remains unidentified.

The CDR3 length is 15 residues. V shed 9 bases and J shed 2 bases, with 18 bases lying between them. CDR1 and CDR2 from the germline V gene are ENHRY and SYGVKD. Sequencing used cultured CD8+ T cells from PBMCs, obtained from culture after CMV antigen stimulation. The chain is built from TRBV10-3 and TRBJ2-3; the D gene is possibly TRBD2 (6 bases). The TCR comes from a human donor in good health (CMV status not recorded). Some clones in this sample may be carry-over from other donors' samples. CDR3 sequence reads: CAILASGDSTDTQYF. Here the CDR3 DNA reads TGTGCCATTTTGGCTTCGGGGGATTCCACAGATACGCAGTATTTT.